These 8 T cell receptor beta chains were sequenced from one sample in a study of shared clonotypes between healthy human individuals. Terminally differentiated effector memory CD45RA+ cells were excluded by CCR7 positive selection of CD45RO-negative cells. Assay used: immunoSEQ multiplex PCR; TCRdb lists only in-frame clones, some missing. This table has around 2,000,000 clones, approximately 94% appearing once. The sequencing input was naive CD8+ T cells sorted from blood. Receptor source: a man between 18 and 35 years old in good health.

The chain uses TRBV4-3 and TRBJ2-1, with D perhaps TRBD2 (6 bases). Per germline, CDR1 LGHNA and CDR2 YSLEER. This CDR3 is built from 17 residues. Trimming took off 0 bases at V and 6 bases at J, with 18 bases between the two ends. CDR3 sequence: CASSQDGAGPSSNEQFF. CDR3 DNA sequence: TGCGCCAGCAGCCAAGATGGTGCGGGACCTAGTTCCAATGAGCAGTTCTTC.

This sequence joins TRBV7-2 and TRBJ2-1; TRBD2 is a possible D gene (6 bases). The CDR3 length is 14 residues. Germline V gene data show CDR1 as SGHTA and CDR2 as FQGNSA. V lost 5 bases to trimming and J lost 4 bases, with 12 bases between them. CDR3 sequence: CASSPTSLYNEQFF. DNA of the CDR3: TGTGCCAGCAGCCCTACTAGCCTGTACAATGAGCAGTTCTTC.

The chain uses TRBV28 and TRBJ1-1; D perhaps matches TRBD1 (5 bases). The V gene lost 0 bases and the J gene lost 3 bases, with 23 bases spanning the gap. The CDR3 runs 19 residues. From germline, CDR1 is MDHEN and CDR2 SYDVKM. The CDR3 bases are TGTGCCAGCAGTTTATGGGTCGACCCTCGACAACAAGGGGACACTGAAGCTTTCTTT. This sequence encodes CASSLWVDPRQQGDTEAFF.

The V gene is TRBV7-9, the J gene TRBJ2-7, with D unresolved. The CDR3 runs 14 residues. Trimming cost V 5 bases and J 0 bases, with 11 bases left between them. The germline V gene encodes CDR1 SEHNR and CDR2 FQNEAQ (reference sequence). CDR3 protein: CASSSSTSSYEQYF. The CDR3 DNA reads as TGTGCCAGCAGCAGCTCCACGAGCTCCTACGAGCAGTACTTC.

The J gene is TRBJ2-1, the V gene TRBV19; D not resolved. The CDR3 has 13 residues. Trimming shortened V by 3 bases and J by 7 bases, and 10 bases separated the two germline ends. Germline loops: CDR1 LNHDA, CDR2 SQIVND (reference sequence). CDR3 bases: TGTGCCAGTAGTATCCAGGTTGGGAATGAGCAGTTCTTC. This translates into CASSIQVGNEQFF.

This clone was seen only once. Within the sample, other DNA sequences also encode this same CDR3. The chain links TRBV5-1 to TRBJ2-2; no clear D. Germline lookup yields CDR1 SGHRS and CDR2 YFSETQ. Trimming removed 3 bases from V and 3 bases from J, with 3 bases in between. This CDR3 comprises 12 residues. The CDR3: CASSSDTGELFF. DNA for the CDR3: TGCGCCAGCAGCTCTGACACCGGGGAGCTGTTTTTT.

The chain uses TRBV18 and TRBJ2-1; 8 bases match TRBD1. The CDR3 totals 16 residues. Looked up from germline, CDR1 is KGHSH and CDR2 is LQKENI. The J segment lost 3 bases and the V segment lost 1 base, leaving 5 bases of the junction unmatched. CDR3 loop: CASSPQGTGLYNEQFF. The DNA of the CDR3 is TGTGCCAGCTCACCACAAGGGACAGGACTCTACAATGAGCAGTTCTTC. Full variable domain (remainder filled in from reference TRBV18 and TRBJ2-1): NAGVMQNPRHLVRRRGQEARLRCSPMKGHSHVYWYRQLPEEGLKFMVYLQKENIIDESGMPKERFSAEFPKEGPSILRIQQVVRGDSAAYFCASSPQGTGLYNEQFFGPGTRLTVL.

This clone was observed once. The rearrangement uses TRBV11-2 and TRBJ2-7; TRBD1 aligns across 10 bases. J was trimmed by 6 bases and V by 8 bases; bases with no gene match: 16. The CDR3 has 16 amino acids. Germline values: CDR1 SGHAT, CDR2 FQNNGV. CDR3 nucleotide sequence: TGTGCCAGCGCAAGTATGATAGGGACAGGGGTGCGCGAGCAGTACTTC. It specifies CASASMIGTGVREQYF.